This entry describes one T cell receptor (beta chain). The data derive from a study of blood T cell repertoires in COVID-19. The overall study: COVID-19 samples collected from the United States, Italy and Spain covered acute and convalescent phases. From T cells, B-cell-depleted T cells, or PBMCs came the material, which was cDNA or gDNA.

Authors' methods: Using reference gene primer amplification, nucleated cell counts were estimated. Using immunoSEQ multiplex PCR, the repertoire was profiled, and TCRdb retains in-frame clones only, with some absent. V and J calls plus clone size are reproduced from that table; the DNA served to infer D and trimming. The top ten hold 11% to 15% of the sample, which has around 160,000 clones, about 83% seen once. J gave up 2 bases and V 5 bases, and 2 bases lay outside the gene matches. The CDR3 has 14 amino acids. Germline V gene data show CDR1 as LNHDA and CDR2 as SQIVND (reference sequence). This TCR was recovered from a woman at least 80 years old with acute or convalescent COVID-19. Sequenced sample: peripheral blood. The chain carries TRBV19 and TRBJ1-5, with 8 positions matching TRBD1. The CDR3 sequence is CASSVTGGNQPQHF. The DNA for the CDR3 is TGTGCCAGTAGTGTGACAGGGGGCAATCAGCCCCAGCATTTT.